The sequence of this T cell receptor beta chain was determined in a study of tumor-infiltrating lymphocytes in oesophageal squamous cell carcinoma. Looked up from germline, CDR1 is SGDLS and CDR2 is YYNGEE. This CDR3 region has 15 residues. The V end was cut by 0 bases, the J end by 5 bases, with 11 bases between. TCRdb reprocessed the PCR reads with MiXCR, giving one entry per CDR3 protein. The sample lists about 10,000 distinct CDR3 sequences, around three fifths seen once, with roughly 37% in the top ten. The rearrangement uses TRBV9 and TRBJ1-4, with D possibly being TRBD1 (6 bases). The source of this sequence is a male donor with esophageal squamous cell carcinoma. Sequencing was carried out using esophageal tumor tissue. This CDR3 reads CASSVVGGANEKLFF. CDR3 bases: TGTGCCAGCAGCGTAGTTGGGGGGGCGAATGAAAAACTGTTTTTT.